The 19 T cell receptor beta chains reported below all come from one sample, sequenced in a study of cytotoxic CD8 clonotypes in ibrutinib-treated CLL. The data were produced by immunoSEQ multiplex PCR, yet TCRdb's version contains in-frame clones alone and is incomplete. The sample consists of about 130,000 clones, around three quarters of them appearing once. The sample in question was PBMCs, obtained after 12 months of ibrutinib treatment. These receptors came from a human donor with chronic lymphocytic leukemia.

This chain connects TRBV29-1 to TRBJ2-5; 8 bases align to TRBD2. In germline, CDR1 is SQVTM, CDR2 ANQGSEA. This CDR3 is 14 amino acids long. CDR3 DNA sequence: TGCAGTATATTTTCGCGGGAGGTTCGGGAGACCCAGTACTTC. It is translated as CSIFSREVRETQYF.

The table lists this clone with a few counts. V gene TRBV4-3 combines with J gene TRBJ2-5; 8 bases map to TRBD2. This CDR3 has 12 residues. Germline loops: CDR1 LGHNA, CDR2 YSLEER. Trimming removed 4 bases from V and 5 bases from J; junction bases left unmatched: 0. In DNA form, the CDR3 reads TGCGCCAGCAGCCCGGGGGGGGAGACCCAGTACTTC. Residues: CASSPGGETQYF.

The genes are TRBV7-2 and TRBJ1-4, with TRBD1 matching 8 bases. Germline-derived CDR1 and CDR2 are SGHTA and FQGNSA. The CDR3 has 16 residues. J gave up 7 bases and V 4 bases, and 11 bases lay outside the gene matches. CDR3 sequence reads: CASSSNSRDRTEKLFF. The CDR3 DNA sequence: TGTGCCAGCAGCTCAAATTCCCGGGACAGGACTGAAAAACTGTTTTTT.

The chain uses TRBV7-2 and TRBJ2-5; D possibly corresponds to TRBD1 (5 bases). V shed 5 bases and J shed 4 bases, with 20 bases lying between them. Germline values: CDR1 SGHTA, CDR2 FQGNSA. The CDR3 spans 16 residues. CDR3 region: CASSLGEAKRRETQYF. CDR3 coding DNA: TGTGCCAGCAGCCTAGGGGAAGCGAAACGAAGAGAGACCCAGTACTTC.

V and J are TRBV2 and TRBJ2-7, with 7 bases matching TRBD1. CDR1 and CDR2 (germline): SNHLY, FYNNEI. The CDR3 is 14 residues long. The trim removed 2 bases at V and 2 bases at J, leaving 3 bases unmatched. The CDR3 is CASSEQGETYEQYF. CDR3 in DNA: TGTGCCAGCAGTGAACAGGGGGAAACCTACGAGCAGTACTTC.

The gene calls are TRBV11-3 and TRBJ2-5; no clear D gene. Trimming took off 1 base at V and 1 base at J, with 10 bases between the two ends. There are 15 residues in the CDR3. CDR1 is SGHNT and CDR2 is YENEEA in the germline V gene. CDR3 loop: CASSLGSSSQETQYF. The CDR3 DNA reads TGTGCCAGCAGCTTAGGGAGCTCCTCCCAAGAGACCCAGTACTTC.

This chain joins TRBV29-1 and TRBJ1-5, with D perhaps TRBD1 (6 bases). CDR3 length equals 14 residues. The germline V gene has CDR1 SQVTM and CDR2 ANQGSEA. Deletions cut 5 bases from V and 7 bases from J, with 18 bases between. The CDR3 reads CSVSDGRGGQPQHF. Written as DNA, the CDR3 is TGCAGCGTTTCAGACGGGAGGGGGGGCCAGCCCCAGCATTTT. Complete variable domain (other parts from reference TRBV29-1 and TRBJ1-5): SAVISQKPSRDICQRGTSLTIQCQVDSQVTMMFWYRQQPGQSLTLIATANQGSEATYESGFVIDKFPISRPNLTFSTLTVSNMSPEDSSIYLCSVSDGRGGQPQHFGDGTRLSIL.

The CDR3 region has the DNA TGTGCCAGCAGTCGGCCGGGACAGGGTCAAGAGACCCAGTACTTC. Amino acid sequence: CASSRPGQGQETQYF. The gene calls are TRBV6-5 and TRBJ2-5; TRBD1 aligns across 9 bases. This CDR3 is 15 amino acids long. CDR1 MNHEY and CDR2 SVGAGI come from the germline V gene. The trim removed 5 bases at V and 2 bases at J, leaving 6 bases unmatched.

The chain combines TRBV18 with TRBJ1-4; D gene ambiguous. V was clipped by 4 bases and J by 6 bases, with 6 bases between them. The CDR3 covers 12 residues. CDR1 KGHSH and CDR2 LQKENI come from the germline V gene. The CDR3 coding sequence is TGTGCCAGCTCACGAGTCGATGAAAAACTGTTTTTT. This gives the protein CASSRVDEKLFF.

This chain connects TRBV5-6 to TRBJ2-7, with a weak D call TRBD2 (5 bases). The CDR3 sequence is 15 residues long. V lost 2 bases and J 0 bases, leaving 12 bases between the germline ends. CDR1 and CDR2 from the germline V gene are SGHDT and YYEEEE. CDR3 residues: CASSFQERSSYEQYF. CDR3 sequence (DNA): TGTGCCAGCAGCTTTCAGGAGCGGAGCTCCTACGAGCAGTACTTC. The full variable domain, in which reference TRBV5-6 and TRBJ2-7 provide the parts outside the CDR3, is DAGVTQSPTHLIKTRGQQVTLRCSPKSGHDTVSWYQQALGQGPQFIFQYYEEEERQRGNFPDRFSGHQFPNYSSELNVNALLLGDSALYLCASSFQERSSYEQYFGPGTRLTVT.

V gene TRBV6-5 combines with J gene TRBJ1-3; D not resolved. The CDR3 is 13 residues long. CDR1 and CDR2 from the germline V gene are MNHEY and SVGAGI. Trimming pared 2 bases from V and 7 bases from J, leaving 9 bases between. CDR3 bases: TGTGCCAGCAGTTACGGCAGCGGGAACACCATATATTTT. Translating it yields CASSYGSGNTIYF.

The sample holds a few counts of this clone. The chain links TRBV4-1 to TRBJ2-7, with 9 nucleotides matching TRBD1. Germline assignment: CDR1 MGHRA and CDR2 YSYEKL. This CDR3 has 13 amino acids. The V and J ends lost 4 bases and 6 bases, in that order; junction bases with no gene match: 4. This CDR3 reads CASSPTGGLEQYF. CDR3 coding DNA: TGCGCCAGCAGCCCGACAGGGGGACTCGAGCAGTACTTC.

CDR3 amino acids: CASKNRDRPISDTQYF. The CDR3 region has the DNA TGTGCCAGCAAAAACCGGGACAGGCCCATTTCCGATACGCAGTATTTT. J is TRBJ2-3 and V is TRBV27; TRBD1 matches at 8 bases. CDR3 length: 16 residues. CDR1 and CDR2 (germline): MNHEY, SMNVEV (reference sequence). V trimming: 7 bases; J trimming: 6 bases; junction bases outside the gene matches: 15.

The chain employs TRBV7-8 and TRBJ2-7; no clear D gene. Germline assignment: CDR1 SGHVS and CDR2 FQNEAQ. The CDR3 has 15 amino acids. V lost 2 bases and J 6 bases, leaving 17 bases between the germline ends. CDR3 sequence reads: CASSLLPHPHVEQYF. In DNA, the CDR3 is TGTGCCAGCAGCTTACTGCCACACCCGCATGTCGAGCAGTACTTC.

This clone occurred once. The chain couples TRBV15 to TRBJ2-1, with 12 positions matching TRBD2. Germline CDR1 LNHNV, CDR2 YYDKDF (reference sequence). V shed 1 base and J 8 bases; nucleotides not matched to a gene: 3. The CDR3 sequence is 15 residues long. The CDR3 DNA is TGTGCCACCAGCAGAGTACTAGCGGGAGGAGATGAGCAGTTCTTC. This translates into CATSRVLAGGDEQFF.

The CDR3 spells CATSRGQGRGTGELFF. Written as DNA, the CDR3 is TGTGCCACCAGCAGGGGACAGGGGAGAGGCACCGGGGAGCTGTTTTTT. This chain links TRBV15 with TRBJ2-2; 10 positions agree with TRBD1. CDR3 length equals 16 residues. J gave up 4 bases and V 3 bases, and 5 bases lay outside the gene matches. Germline V gene data show CDR1 as LNHNV and CDR2 as YYDKDF (reference sequence).

The genes are TRBV29-1 and TRBJ2-1, with D perhaps matching TRBD2 (6 bases). The germline V gene has CDR1 SQVTM and CDR2 ANQGSEA. The CDR3 is 14 amino acids. Trimming shortened V by 3 bases and J by 4 bases, and 13 bases separated the two germline ends. CDR3 sequence (DNA): TGCAGCGTTGAGGCTAGCGTTAATTACAATGAGCAGTTCTTC. Translating it yields CSVEASVNYNEQFF.

The table lists this clone with a few counts. The chain is built from TRBV19 and TRBJ2-7, with 12 bases aligning to TRBD2. The germline gives CDR1 LNHDA, CDR2 SQIVND (reference sequence). The CDR3 contains 14 residues. Losses at the gene ends were 4 bases for V and 6 bases for J; bases not matched to a gene: 4. This CDR3 is CASSTGLAGPEQYF. For the CDR3, the DNA is TGTGCCAGTAGTACCGGACTAGCGGGACCCGAGCAGTACTTC.

This clone was found a few times. The rearrangement joins TRBV28 to TRBJ1-1, with TRBD1 as a possible D gene (6 bases). The ends were cut back, 8 bases at V and 7 bases at J, with 14 bases in the middle. This CDR3 is 12 amino acids long. Per germline, CDR1 MDHEN and CDR2 SYDVKM. CDR3 coding DNA: TGTGCCAGCCGAGGGGGATGGAATGAAGCTTTCTTT. Translated, it gives CASRGGWNEAFF.